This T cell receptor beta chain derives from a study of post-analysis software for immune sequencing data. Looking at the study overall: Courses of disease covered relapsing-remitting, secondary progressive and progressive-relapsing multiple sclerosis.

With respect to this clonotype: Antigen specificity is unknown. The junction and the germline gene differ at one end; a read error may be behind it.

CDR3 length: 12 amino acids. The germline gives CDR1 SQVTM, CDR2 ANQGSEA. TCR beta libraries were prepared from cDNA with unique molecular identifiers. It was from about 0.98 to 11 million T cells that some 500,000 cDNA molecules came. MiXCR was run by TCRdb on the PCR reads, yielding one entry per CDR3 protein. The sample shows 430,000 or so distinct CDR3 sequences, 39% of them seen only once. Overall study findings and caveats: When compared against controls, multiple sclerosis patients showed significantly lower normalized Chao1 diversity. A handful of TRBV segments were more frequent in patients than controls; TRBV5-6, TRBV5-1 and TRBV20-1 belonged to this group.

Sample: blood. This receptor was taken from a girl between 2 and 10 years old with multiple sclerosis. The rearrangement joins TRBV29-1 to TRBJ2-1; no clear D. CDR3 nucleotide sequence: TGCAGCGTTGAGGTACGCTACAATGGGCAGTTCTTC. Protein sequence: CSVEVRYNGQFF.